The TCR beta chain described here comes from a study of blood T cell repertoires in COVID-19. In the study overall: In each case, the material was cDNA or gDNA derived from T cells, B-cell-depleted T cells, or PBMCs.

J gave up 2 bases and V 4 bases, and 11 bases lay outside the gene matches. The germline gives CDR1 SGHDN, CDR2 FVKESK. The CDR3 consists of 17 residues. Original processing methods: Researchers report that nucleated cell counts were estimated from reference gene primer amplification. Libraries were prepared by immunoSEQ multiplex PCR; TCRdb keeps only in-frame clonotypes and omits some of them. Clone size and V and J calls were adopted from that table, with D and trimming inferred from the DNA. The sample carries 25,000 to 35,000 clones, around 72% recorded once. This clone came up a few times. Sequences were obtained from peripheral blood. The chain links TRBV14 to TRBJ1-2; 9 bases agree with TRBD1. This TCR came from a boy younger than 10 with active or convalescent COVID-19. Here the CDR3 reads CASSPTLGTGLNYGYTF. In nucleotides, the CDR3 is TGTGCCAGCAGCCCCACTCTCGGGACAGGGCTAAACTATGGCTACACCTTC.